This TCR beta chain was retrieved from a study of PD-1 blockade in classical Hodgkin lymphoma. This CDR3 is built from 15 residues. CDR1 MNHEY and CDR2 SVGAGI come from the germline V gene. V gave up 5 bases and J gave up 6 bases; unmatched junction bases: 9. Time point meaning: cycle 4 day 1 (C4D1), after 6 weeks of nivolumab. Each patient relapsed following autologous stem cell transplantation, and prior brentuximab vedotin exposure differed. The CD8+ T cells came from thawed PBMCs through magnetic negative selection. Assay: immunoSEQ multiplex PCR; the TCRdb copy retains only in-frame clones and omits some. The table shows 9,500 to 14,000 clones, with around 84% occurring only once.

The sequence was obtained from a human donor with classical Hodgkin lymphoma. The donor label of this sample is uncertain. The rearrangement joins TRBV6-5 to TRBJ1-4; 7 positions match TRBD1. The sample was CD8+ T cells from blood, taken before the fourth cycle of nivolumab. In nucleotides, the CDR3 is TGTGCCAGCAGTGGGGGCCTGGGACAGCATGAAAAACTGTTTTTT. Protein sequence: CASSGGLGQHEKLFF.